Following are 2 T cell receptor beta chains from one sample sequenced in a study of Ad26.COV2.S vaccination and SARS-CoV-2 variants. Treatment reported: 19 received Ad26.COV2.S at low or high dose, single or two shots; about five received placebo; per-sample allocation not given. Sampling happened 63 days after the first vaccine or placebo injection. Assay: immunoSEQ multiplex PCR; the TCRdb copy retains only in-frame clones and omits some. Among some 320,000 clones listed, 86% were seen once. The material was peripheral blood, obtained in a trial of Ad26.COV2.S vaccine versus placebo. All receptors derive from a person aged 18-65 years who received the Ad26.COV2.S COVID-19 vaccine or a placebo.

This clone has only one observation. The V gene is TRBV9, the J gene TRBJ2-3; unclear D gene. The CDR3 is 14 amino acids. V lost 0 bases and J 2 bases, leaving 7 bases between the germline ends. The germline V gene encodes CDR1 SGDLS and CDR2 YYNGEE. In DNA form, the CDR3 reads TGTGCCAGCAGCGTAGATCGCGCCACAGATACGCAGTATTTT. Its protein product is CASSVDRATDTQYF.

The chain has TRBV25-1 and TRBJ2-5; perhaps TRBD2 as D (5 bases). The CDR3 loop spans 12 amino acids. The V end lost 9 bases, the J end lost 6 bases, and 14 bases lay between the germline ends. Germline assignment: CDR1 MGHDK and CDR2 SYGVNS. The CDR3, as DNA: TGTGCCAGTTGTACTACGGGGAAGACCCAGTACTTC. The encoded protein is CASCTTGKTQYF.